This TCR beta chain stems from a study of regulatory and conventional T cells in RAG deficiency. Overall study findings and caveats: Omenn patients showed >85% Treg-Tconv overlap and shorter CDR3 lengths. Control T-cell subsets had markedly higher Shannon entropy and lower Simpson indices than RAG-deficient patients. Compared with controls, unique Treg TCR beta sequences dropped roughly 100-fold in Omenn syndrome and CID/AS.

This clone was observed a handful of times. Antigen unknown. Conventional CD4+ T cells were sorted from blood as CD25-low CD127-high cells. The data were produced by immunoSEQ multiplex PCR, yet TCRdb's version contains in-frame clones alone and is incomplete. The table records roughly 700 clones, roughly 40% of them present only once. This CDR3 region has 15 residues. V was trimmed by 2 bases and J by 8 bases, leaving 18 bases between them. Per the germline V gene, CDR1 is SGHTA and CDR2 is FQGTGA. The V gene is TRBV7-3, the J gene TRBJ1-2; D is unclear. This clonotype was sampled from a human donor with RAG deficiency presenting as severe combined immunodeficiency. The sample taken for sequencing was CD4+ effector T cells sorted from blood. CDR3 sequence (DNA): TGTGCCAGCAGCTTAGGCCCCCCCAAGGCGTGGGGCTACACCTTC. Its protein is CASSLGPPKAWGYTF.